This T cell receptor beta chain is from a study of shared clonotypes between healthy human individuals. Naive CD8 cells lacked CD45RO and underwent positive selection for CCR7, leaving out terminally differentiated effector memory CD45RA+ cells. Overall study results and limits: Memory subsets had estimated richness that was generally smaller than that of naive subsets.

This CDR3 is 11 amino acids long. Trimming removed 6 bases at V and 2 bases at J, with 3 bases between. CDR1 LNHDA and CDR2 SQIVND come from the germline V gene (reference sequence). As to this clone: The target antigen is unknown.

Only in-frame clones appear in the TCRdb table, and some are missing; sequencing was by immunoSEQ multiplex PCR. The sample consists of roughly 2.1 million clones, 85% to 95% of them appearing once. This chain connects TRBV19 to TRBJ2-3; D unclear. The sample was naive CD8+ T cells from PBMCs. This TCR was sampled from a man younger than 30 in good health. Some clones in this sample may be carry-over from other donors' samples. The CDR3 is CASSYTDTQYF. CDR3 nucleotide sequence: TGTGCCAGTAGCTACACAGATACGCAGTATTTT.